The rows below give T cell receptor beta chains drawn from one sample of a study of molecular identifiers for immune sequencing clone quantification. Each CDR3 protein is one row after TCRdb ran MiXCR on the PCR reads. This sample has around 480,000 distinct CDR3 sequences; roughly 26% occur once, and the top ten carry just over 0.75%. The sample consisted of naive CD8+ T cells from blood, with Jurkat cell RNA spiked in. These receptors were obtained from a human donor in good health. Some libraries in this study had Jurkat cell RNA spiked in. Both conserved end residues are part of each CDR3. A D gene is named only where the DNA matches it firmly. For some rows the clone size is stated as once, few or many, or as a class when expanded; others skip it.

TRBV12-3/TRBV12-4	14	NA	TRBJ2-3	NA	TGTGCCAGCAGCCCCTGGGGCGGCACAGATACGCAGTATTTT	CASSPWGGTDTQYF
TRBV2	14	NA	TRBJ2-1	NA	TGTGCCAGCAAGGAGGAGGGTACCTACAATGAGCAGTTCTTC	CASKEEGTYNEQFF
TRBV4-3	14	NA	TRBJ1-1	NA	TGCGCCAGCAGCCTTGGACGGACAGTCACTGAAGCTTTCTTT	CASSLGRTVTEAFF
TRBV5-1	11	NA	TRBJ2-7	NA	TGCGTCAGCAGCTTGGGGGGCGAGCAGTACTTC	CVSSLGGEQYF
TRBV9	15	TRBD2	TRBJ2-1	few	TGTGCCAGCAGCGCTGGGACTAGCGGGGTCGATGAGCAGTTCTTC	CASSAGTSGVDEQFF
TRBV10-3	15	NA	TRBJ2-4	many	TGTGCCATCAGTGAGAGGGTCGCGGCCAAAAACATTCAGTACTTC	CAISERVAAKNIQYF
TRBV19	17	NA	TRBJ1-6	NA	TGTGCCAGTACCGATTCACTCGGGTGGGAGGTGAATTCACCCCTCCACTTT	CASTDSLGWEVNSPLHF
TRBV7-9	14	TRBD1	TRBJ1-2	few	TGTGCCAGCAGCTCCCCTACGACTGGACAGGACGAGATCTTC	CASSSPTTGQDEIF
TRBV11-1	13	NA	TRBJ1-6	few	TGTGCCAGCGGTCGTACAGGGAATTCACCCCTCCACTTT	CASGRTGNSPLHF
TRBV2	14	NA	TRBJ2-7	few	TGTGCCAGCCGTGGGGCAGGGGTGTTTTACGAGCAGTACTTC	CASRGAGVFYEQYF
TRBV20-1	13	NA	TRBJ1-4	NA	TGCAGTGCTAGGCCAGACATCGGCGAAAAACTGTTTTTT	CSARPDIGEKLFF
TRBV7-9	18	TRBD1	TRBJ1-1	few	TGTGCCAGCAGCCCCCTCGCCACAGGGGGCCCCCTGGGAACTGAAGCTTTCTTT	CASSPLATGGPLGTEAFF
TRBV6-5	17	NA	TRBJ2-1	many	TGTGCCAGCAGAGATCTACAGGATCCAAGCACCTACAATGAGCAGTTCTTC	CASRDLQDPSTYNEQFF
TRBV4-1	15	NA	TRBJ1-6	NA	TGCGCCAGCAGCCAAGATTTCCAAAGGTACTCACCCCTCCACTTT	CASSQDFQRYSPLHF
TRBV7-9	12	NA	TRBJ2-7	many	TGTGCCAGCAGCTTAGGAGTTTCCGAGCAGTACTTC	CASSLGVSEQYF
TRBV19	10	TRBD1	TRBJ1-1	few	TGTGCCACCGCGGACAGGGAAGCTTTCTTT	CATADREAFF
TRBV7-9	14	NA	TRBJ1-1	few	TGTGCCAGCAGCCCCCTTGGCTTGAACACTGAAGCTTTCTTT	CASSPLGLNTEAFF
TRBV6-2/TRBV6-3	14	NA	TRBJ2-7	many	TGTGCCAGCAGTTACGTGGCAGGGGCCGACGAGCAGTACTTC	CASSYVAGADEQYF
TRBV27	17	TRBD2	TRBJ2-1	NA	TGTGCCAGCAGTTTACTAGCGGGAGGTCAGACCTACAATGAGCAGTTCTTC	CASSLLAGGQTYNEQFF
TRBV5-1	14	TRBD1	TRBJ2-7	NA	TGCGCCAGCAGCGGGACAGCGGTCGACTACGAGCAGTACTTC	CASSGTAVDYEQYF
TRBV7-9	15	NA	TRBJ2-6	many	TGTGCCAGCAGCTTACAGGGTCCTGGGGCCAACGTCCTGACTTTC	CASSLQGPGANVLTF
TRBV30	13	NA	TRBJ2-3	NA	TGTGCCTGGAGTTACGTTACCACAGATACGCAGTATTTT	CAWSYVTTDTQYF
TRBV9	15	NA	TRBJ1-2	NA	TGTGCCAGCAGTGAGTATACAGGACAGACCTATGGCTACACCTTC	CASSEYTGQTYGYTF
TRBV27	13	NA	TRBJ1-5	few	TGTGCCAGCAGTAAAGGGGGGAATCAGCCCCAGCATTTT	CASSKGGNQPQHF
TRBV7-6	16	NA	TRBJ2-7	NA	TGTGCCAGCAGCCCAGACCGGGACAGCCTATCGGGGGGGCAGTACTTC	CASSPDRDSLSGGQYF
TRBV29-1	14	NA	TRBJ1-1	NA	TGCAGCGTTGCCGGGACAACTAAGAACACTGAAGCTTTCTTT	CSVAGTTKNTEAFF
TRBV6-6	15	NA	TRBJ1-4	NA	TGTGCCAGCAGTTACCAACAGGGTTTAGGTGAAAAACTGTTTTTT	CASSYQQGLGEKLFF
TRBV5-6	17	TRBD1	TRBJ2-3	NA	TGTGCCAGCAGCCACAGGGGTGATCGGGTCCTCACAGATACGCAGTATTTT	CASSHRGDRVLTDTQYF
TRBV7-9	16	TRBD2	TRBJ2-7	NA	TGTGCCAGCAGCTTAGCACTAGCGGGAATGTACTACGAGCAGTACTTC	CASSLALAGMYYEQYF
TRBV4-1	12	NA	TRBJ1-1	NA	TGCGCCAGCAGCGACCGGGACGGAGAAGCTTTCTTT	CASSDRDGEAFF
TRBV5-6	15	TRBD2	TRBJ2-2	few	TGTGCCAGCAGCCCCGGGACTAGCCTCACCGGGGAGCTGTTTTTT	CASSPGTSLTGELFF
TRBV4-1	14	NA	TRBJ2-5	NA	TGCGCCAGCAGCCAAGTCGGGACTCGAGAGACCCAGTACTTC	CASSQVGTRETQYF
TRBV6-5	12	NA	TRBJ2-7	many	TGTGCCAGCAGTTACTCACGTGGCGAGCAGTACTTC	CASSYSRGEQYF
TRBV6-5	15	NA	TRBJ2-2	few	TGTGCCAGCAGTCCCATGACGGGCCAACACGGGGAGCTGTTTTTT	CASSPMTGQHGELFF
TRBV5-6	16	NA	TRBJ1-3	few	TGTGCCAGCAGCTTATGGGGGACGAGCTCTGGAAACACCATATATTTT	CASSLWGTSSGNTIYF
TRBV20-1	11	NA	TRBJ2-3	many	TGCAGTGCTTCCCTAGGGGATACGCAGTATTTT	CSASLGDTQYF
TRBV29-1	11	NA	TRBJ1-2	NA	TGCAGCGTTGAAAGTGACTATGGCTACACCTTC	CSVESDYGYTF
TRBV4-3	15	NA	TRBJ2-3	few	TGCGCCAGCAGCCAGGGGGCGCATGGCACAGATACGCAGTATTTT	CASSQGAHGTDTQYF
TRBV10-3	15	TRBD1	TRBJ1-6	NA	TGTGCCATCAGAAGTACAGGGGGCGGGAATTCACCCCTCCACTTT	CAIRSTGGGNSPLHF
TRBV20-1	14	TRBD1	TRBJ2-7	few	TGCAGTGCTTCCGGGACAGGGCCGTCCTACGAGCAGTACTTC	CSASGTGPSYEQYF
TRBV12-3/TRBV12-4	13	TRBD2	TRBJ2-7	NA	TGTGCCAGCAGTTTGGGAGGGGACCACGAGCAGTACTTC	CASSLGGDHEQYF
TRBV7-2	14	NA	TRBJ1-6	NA	TGTGCCAGCAGCGTCCTGATGAATTATTCACCCCTCCACTTT	CASSVLMNYSPLHF
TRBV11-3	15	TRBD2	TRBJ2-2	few	TGTGCCAGCAGCTACCTAGCGGGGGTCGGCGGGGAGCTGTTTTTT	CASSYLAGVGGELFF
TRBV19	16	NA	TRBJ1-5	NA	TGTGCCATCGGACACCCCGGTGCGCATAGCAATCAGCCCCAGCATTTT	CAIGHPGAHSNQPQHF
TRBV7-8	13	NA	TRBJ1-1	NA	TGTGCCAGCAGCTTTCAGGGATCCACTGTAGCTTTCTTT	CASSFQGSTVAFF
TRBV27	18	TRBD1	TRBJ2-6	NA	TGTGCCAGCAGTCCCTCCGGGACAGGGGGCGCTGGGGCCAACGTCCTGACTTTC	CASSPSGTGGAGANVLTF
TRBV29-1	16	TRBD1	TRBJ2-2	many	TGCAGCGTTGACGGGATTGGGACAGGGGGCACCGGGGAGCTGTTTTTT	CSVDGIGTGGTGELFF
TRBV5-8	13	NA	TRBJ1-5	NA	TGTGCCAGCAGCAACAGCGAGTTTCGGCCCCAGCATTTT	CASSNSEFRPQHF
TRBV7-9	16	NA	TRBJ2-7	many	TGTGCCAGCAGCTTAGTCATCGGACAACTTCGCTACGAGCAGTACTTC	CASSLVIGQLRYEQYF
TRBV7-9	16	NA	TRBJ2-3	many	TGTGCCAGCAGCTTAGGGCCAGGGCTCCGCACAGATACGCAGTATTTT	CASSLGPGLRTDTQYF
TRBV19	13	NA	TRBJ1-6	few	TGTGCCAGTAAGGGACAATGGGGTTCACCCCTCCACTTT	CASKGQWGSPLHF
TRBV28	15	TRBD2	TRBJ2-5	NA	TGTGCCAGCAGTCGCCGACTAGCCCCCCAAGAGACCCAGTACTTC	CASSRRLAPQETQYF
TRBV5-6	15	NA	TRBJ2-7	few	TGTGCCAGCAGCTTGGTTCGCAGCGACTCCTACGAGCAGTACTTC	CASSLVRSDSYEQYF
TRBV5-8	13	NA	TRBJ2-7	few	TGTGCCAGCAGCTTGGTGGCGGTATACGAGCAGTACTTC	CASSLVAVYEQYF